A single sample gave rise to the 19 T cell receptor beta chains below, sequenced in a study of blood T cell repertoires in COVID-19. The assay was immunoSEQ multiplex PCR, and TCRdb's table has in-frame clones only and misses some. The sample records 150,000 to 200,000 clones, 75% to 90% being singletons. The specimen was peripheral blood. The origin of the receptors is a man in his sixties or seventies with active or convalescent COVID-19.

This chain connects TRBV12-3 or TRBV12-4 to TRBJ1-5; D unresolved. Trimming took 6 bases from V and 2 from J, leaving 8 bases between them. CDR3 length equals 13 residues. The CDR3 here is CASRRGGNQPQHF. DNA for the CDR3: TGTGCCAGCAGACGGGGTGGCAATCAGCCCCAGCATTTT.

The chain recombines TRBV30 with TRBJ2-7; D is unresolved. V lost 0 bases and J lost 7, with 16 bases in between. Per the germline V gene, CDR1 is GTSNPN and CDR2 is SVGIG (reference sequence). The CDR3 spans 14 residues. In DNA form, the CDR3 reads TGTGCCTGGAGTGTTATGAGTTTTTCGGGTGAGCAGTACTTC. It yields the protein CAWSVMSFSGEQYF. Using reference TRBV30 and TRBJ2-7 for the parts outside the CDR3, the full variable domain is SQTIHQWPATLVQPVGSPLSLECTVEGTSNPNLYWYRQAAGRGLQLLFYSVGIGQISSEVPQNLSASRPQDRQFILSSKKLLLSDSGFYLCAWSVMSFSGEQYFGPGTRLTVT.

The chain joins TRBV7-2 to TRBJ2-3; 8 nucleotides line up with TRBD1. Trimming took 5 bases from V and 5 from J; bases not matched to a gene: 12. CDR1 SGHTA and CDR2 FQGNSA come from the germline V gene. The CDR3 extends over 16 amino acids. Written as DNA, the CDR3 is TGTGCCAGCAGCCCCGGCAGGGGGCGCAGTGTAGATACGCAGTATTTT. Amino acids: CASSPGRGRSVDTQYF. Drawing the rest from reference TRBV7-2 and TRBJ2-3, the complete variable domain is GAGVSQSPSNKVTEKGKDVELRCDPISGHTALYWYRQSLGQGLEFLIYFQGNSAPDKSGLPSDRFSAERTGGSVSTLTIQRTQQEDSAVYLCASSPGRGRSVDTQYFGPGTRLTVL.

The chain is built from TRBV7-9 and TRBJ2-1; possibly TRBD2 for D (6 bases). In germline, CDR1 is SEHNR, CDR2 FQNEAQ (reference sequence). The CDR3 runs 17 residues. Trimming stripped 4 bases from V and 9 bases from J, with 25 bases between. The CDR3 is CASSWDSQPRRFFEQFF. CDR3 in DNA: TGTGCCAGCAGCTGGGACTCTCAACCTAGGCGCTTTTTTGAGCAGTTCTTC.

The chain uses TRBV30 and TRBJ2-5; TRBD2 aligns across 10 bases. Losses at the gene ends were 0 bases for V and 4 bases for J; bases not matched to a gene: 2. The germline CDR1 and CDR2 sequences are GTSNPN and SVGIG (reference sequence). The CDR3 sequence is 14 residues long. The DNA for the CDR3 is TGTGCCTGGAGTGTAGCGGGGGGGGCAGAGACCCAGTACTTC. Its protein product is CAWSVAGGAETQYF.

This clone was detected only a few times. The CDR3 nucleotides read TGTGCCAGCAGTGAATTGCCAGGAAGGACAACTAATGAAAAACTGTTTTTT. Protein sequence: CASSELPGRTTNEKLFF. The chain has TRBV25-1 and TRBJ1-4; D gene ambiguous. The CDR3 loop spans 17 amino acids. V was shortened by 1 base and J by 0 bases, with 12 bases between the two germline ends. Germline lookup yields CDR1 MGHDK and CDR2 SYGVNS.

V and J are TRBV6-6 and TRBJ2-2, with a possible D match to TRBD2 (6 bases). V was clipped by 7 bases and J by 0 bases, with 15 bases between them. CDR3 size: 16 residues. Germline CDR1 is MNHNY and CDR2 is SVGAGI (reference sequence). Written as DNA, the CDR3 is TGTGCCAGCATCAAAGCGGGCGCCGCGAACACCGGGGAGCTGTTTTTT. This codes for CASIKAGAANTGELFF.

The chain is built from TRBV6-6 and TRBJ2-1, with 7 bases matching TRBD1. The germline CDR1 and CDR2 sequences are MNHNY and SVGAGI (reference sequence). The length of the CDR3 is 15 residues. V lost 4 bases, J lost 9 bases, and 12 bases stayed unmatched. The CDR3 loop is CASSFTGVGSSEQFF. CDR3 sequence (DNA): TGTGCCAGCAGTTTCACAGGGGTTGGGAGCAGTGAGCAGTTCTTC.

The chain employs TRBV19 and TRBJ1-2, with D possibly matching TRBD1 (6 bases). Trimming removed 3 bases from V and 4 bases from J, with 12 bases in between. Germline loops: CDR1 LNHDA, CDR2 SQIVND (reference sequence). The CDR3 has 14 residues. CDR3 residues: CASSMVGTIYGYTF. The CDR3 DNA follows: TGTGCCAGTAGTATGGTCGGGACAATCTATGGCTACACCTTC.

This chain connects TRBV9 to TRBJ2-3, with TRBD1 identical over 8 bases. This CDR3 comprises 15 residues. CDR1 is SGDLS, CDR2 YYNGEE, per germline. The V and J ends lost 3 bases and 0 bases, in that order; junction bases with no gene match: 3. In DNA form, the CDR3 reads TGTGCCAGCAGCGACAGGGGGGATAGCACAGATACGCAGTATTTT. It translates to CASSDRGDSTDTQYF. Complete variable domain (other parts from reference TRBV9 and TRBJ2-3): DSGVTQTPKHLITATGQRVTLRCSPRSGDLSVYWYQQSLDQGLQFLIQYYNGEERAKGNILERFSAQQFPDLHSELNLSSLELGDSALYFCASSDRGDSTDTQYFGPGTRLTVL.

This rearrangement joins TRBV7-2 to TRBJ2-3; 8 bases agree with TRBD2. The CDR3 length is 15 residues. Germline V gene data show CDR1 as SGHTA and CDR2 as FQGNSA. The trim removed 7 bases at V and 1 base at J, leaving 7 bases unmatched. As DNA, the CDR3 is TGTGCCAGCAAACGGCGGGGGGCCGGCACAGATACGCAGTATTTT. Translation gives CASKRRGAGTDTQYF.

The genes are TRBV7-9 and TRBJ1-3, with a possible D match to TRBD1 (5 bases). CDR1 SEHNR and CDR2 FQNEAQ come from the germline V gene (reference sequence). Trimming removed 3 bases at V and 0 bases at J, with 9 bases between. The CDR3 is 15 amino acids. The CDR3 sequence is CASSFTGSSGNTIYF. For the CDR3, the DNA is TGTGCCAGCAGCTTTACAGGCAGCTCTGGAAACACCATATATTTT.

This chain links TRBV28 with TRBJ2-2; 8 bases align to TRBD2. Germline lookup yields CDR1 MDHEN and CDR2 SYDVKM. After removal of 6 bases from V and 9 bases from J, the junction contained 12 bases not matched to a gene. This CDR3 has 15 amino acids. The DNA of the CDR3 is TGTGCCAGCAGCGGTTCCGGGACTAGAACTAGGGAGCTGTTTTTT. Amino acid sequence: CASSGSGTRTRELFF.

The chain has TRBV30 and TRBJ1-2; weak D call: TRBD1 (6 bases). Trimming left V 2 bases short and J 2 bases short, with 9 bases between. The length of the CDR3 is 13 residues. In germline, CDR1 is GTSNPN, CDR2 SVGIG (reference sequence). CDR3 residues: CAWSKTGNYGYTF. CDR3 DNA: TGTGCCTGGAGTAAGACAGGAAACTATGGCTACACCTTC.

The V call is TRBV28, the J call TRBJ1-6; 7 positions agree with TRBD1. Trimming took 5 bases from V and 11 from J; bases not matched to a gene: 9. The CDR3 totals 14 residues. Germline V gene sequence: CDR1 MDHEN, CDR2 SYDVKM. CDR3 amino acids: CASSKQGVGAPLHF. The DNA of the CDR3 is TGTGCCAGCAGTAAGCAGGGGGTCGGGGCACCCCTCCACTTT.

The chain joins TRBV28 to TRBJ2-2, with 11 bases matching TRBD2. This CDR3 region has 17 residues. The trim removed 5 bases at V and 5 bases at J, leaving 10 bases unmatched. Germline V CDR1 and CDR2: MDHEN, SYDVKM. CDR3 sequence: CASSPPGLAAFTGELFF. The CDR3, as DNA: TGTGCCAGCAGTCCCCCGGGACTAGCGGCTTTTACCGGGGAGCTGTTTTTT.

This chain links TRBV28 with TRBJ1-1; D not resolved. Per the germline V gene, CDR1 is MDHEN and CDR2 is SYDVKM. The CDR3 runs to 11 residues. V was trimmed by 6 bases and J by 5 bases, leaving 7 bases between them. CDR3 nucleotides: TGTGCCAGCAGAAGAGGGACTGAAGCTTTCTTT. This gives the protein CASRRGTEAFF.

The chain combines TRBV18 with TRBJ2-3; 7 nucleotides agree with TRBD2. The J segment lost 6 bases and the V segment lost 0 bases, leaving 12 bases of the junction unmatched. This CDR3 comprises 17 residues. Germline CDR1 KGHSH, CDR2 LQKENI. CDR3 nucleotides: TGTGCCAGCTCACCACCGATTGGAAGCGGGGCTCTGGATACGCAGTATTTT. It translates to CASSPPIGSGALDTQYF.

V gene TRBV5-4 combines with J gene TRBJ2-5; TRBD2 is a possible D gene (6 bases). The CDR3 covers 14 residues. V was clipped by 4 bases and J by 5 bases, with 15 bases between them. Germline CDR1 and CDR2: SGHNT and YYREEE (reference sequence). The CDR3 reads CASSQAGLGETQYF. The CDR3 bases are TGTGCCAGCAGCCAAGCGGGCCTGGGGGAGACCCAGTACTTC.